A selection of T cell receptor beta chains follows, all from one sample in a study of blood T cell repertoires in COVID-19. The protocol was immunoSEQ multiplex PCR, while the TCRdb copy is restricted to in-frame clones and leaves out a portion. The sample shows around 450,000 clones, about 90% of them seen only once. Material: PBMCs or T cells enriched from blood (not recorded which). The receptors were gathered from a young man who had recovered from COVID-19. Both conserved end residues are part of each CDR3. The D gene is left open where the match is weak. Rows give clone size only sometimes, using once, few, many, or a class for an expanded clone.

DNA,CDR3,V,D,size,J
TGCGCCAGCAGCTATTCAGGCCAAGGGAGGGACTATGGCTACACCTTC,CASSYSGQGRDYGYTF,TRBV5-1,.,.,TRBJ1-2
TGTGCCAGCAGCTTAGCGTCCAGCGGGACCAGCTCCTACGAGCAGTACTTC,CASSLASSGTSSYEQYF,TRBV7-6,TRBD2,.,TRBJ2-7
TGTGCCAGCAGCTCACCGGGACAGTCGGTTGAAAAACTGTTTTTT,CASSSPGQSVEKLFF,TRBV11-3,TRBD1,.,TRBJ1-4
TGTGCCAGCAGTGAATGGAGGACAGGGGACACCGGGGAGCTGTTTTTT,CASSEWRTGDTGELFF,TRBV25-1,TRBD1,.,TRBJ2-2
TGCGCCAGCAGCCCCCTCGATTATCAGGCCGGGGAGCTGTTTTTT,CASSPLDYQAGELFF,TRBV4-1,.,.,TRBJ2-2
TGCGCCAGCAGTCAATCCCCTTTAGCCTACGGGACGGGGGAATTTTTAGCGACAGATACGCAGTATTTT,CASSQSPLAYGTGEFLATDTQYF,TRBV23-1,.,.,TRBJ2-3
TGTGCCAGCAGTCCCATTACGAGCGAAAAACTGTTTTTT,CASSPITSEKLFF,TRBV12-3/TRBV12-4,.,.,TRBJ1-4
TGCAGTGCTTGTGTGGAGCTGGTAGCCAAAAACATTCAGTACTTC,CSACVELVAKNIQYF,TRBV20-1,.,.,TRBJ2-4
TGTGCCAGCAGCGCCCGGGGGTCTAGTCAGCCCCAGCATTTT,CASSARGSSQPQHF,TRBV5-4,.,.,TRBJ1-5
TGTGCCAGCAGCCCGCCAGGGGGCTCGAACACTGAAGCTTTCTTT,CASSPPGGSNTEAFF,TRBV11-2,TRBD1,.,TRBJ1-1
TGTGCCAGCAGCTTAGTTACAGGGATGAACACTGAAGCTTTCTTT,CASSLVTGMNTEAFF,TRBV7-8,.,.,TRBJ1-1
TGTGCCAGCAGCTTAAGGATCCGGACAGCGAGCTCTGGGGCCAACGTCCTGACTTTC,CASSLRIRTASSGANVLTF,TRBV7-8,.,.,TRBJ2-6
TGTGCCAGCAGCCCGGCAGGGAAGTACGAGCAGTACTTC,CASSPAGKYEQYF,TRBV3-1/TRBV3-2,.,once,TRBJ2-7
TGCGCCAGCAGTGATCTCAATCAGCCCCAGCATTTT,CASSDLNQPQHF,TRBV10-1,.,.,TRBJ1-5
TGTGCCAGCAGTGCGGACAGAGCTAGCACAGATACGCAGTATTTT,CASSADRASTDTQYF,TRBV2,.,few,TRBJ2-3
TGTGCCAGCAGCCGATCAGGACAGCCCTACAATGAGCAGTTCTTC,CASSRSGQPYNEQFF,TRBV3-1/TRBV3-2,.,.,TRBJ2-1
TGTGCCAGCAGCTTAGCGTTAGGGAACCTAGGGGACACTGAAGCTTTCTTT,CASSLALGNLGDTEAFF,TRBV7-9,.,.,TRBJ1-1
TGTGCCAGCAAGGAGCAACCGAAGGAAAAACTGTTTTTT,CASKEQPKEKLFF,TRBV2,.,.,TRBJ1-4
TGTGCCAGCAGTGAAAGAGAACGGGGGGCTGGAAACACCATATATTTT,CASSERERGAGNTIYF,TRBV25-1,.,few,TRBJ1-3
TGTGCCAGCAGCCAGGGCGGACAGTTTTTTTATGGCTACACCTTC,CASSQGGQFFYGYTF,TRBV3-1/TRBV3-2,.,once,TRBJ1-2
TGCGCCAGCAGCTTGGCCGGGACTAGCGGGAGTAAGTACTTC,CASSLAGTSGSKYF,TRBV5-1,TRBD2,few,TRBJ2-7
TGTGCCAGTAGTCGTGCAGGGTATGAAACTGAAGCTTTCTTT,CASSRAGYETEAFF,TRBV19,.,.,TRBJ1-1
TGCGCCAGCAGCTTGTCTATGGCAGGGGGAACCGGGGAGCTGTTTTTT,CASSLSMAGGTGELFF,TRBV5-1,TRBD1,.,TRBJ2-2
TGTGCCAGCTCAAGGACAGGGGCGAACACTGAAGCTTTCTTT,CASSRTGANTEAFF,TRBV18,TRBD1,once,TRBJ1-1
TGTGCCAGCAGCGTAGGGGGGAGGAGCTCTGGAAACACCATATATTTT,CASSVGGRSSGNTIYF,TRBV9,.,once,TRBJ1-3
TGTGCCAGCAGCTTAGGTGGGGGGATATACGAGCAGTACTTC,CASSLGGGIYEQYF,TRBV11-2,.,.,TRBJ2-7
TGTGCCAGCAGCTTAAACTACCAAAACATTCAGTACTTC,CASSLNYQNIQYF,TRBV7-9,.,.,TRBJ2-4
TGTGCCAGTAGAAAATGGACAGGGAACGGTGGCTACACCTTC,CASRKWTGNGGYTF,TRBV19,TRBD1,.,TRBJ1-2
TGTGCCAGCAGCACCGGACTAGCGGGGACCCAGTACTTC,CASSTGLAGTQYF,TRBV27,TRBD2,.,TRBJ2-5
TGTGCCATCAGTGGGGGGACAGGGGAAGCCAAAAACATTCAGTACTTC,CAISGGTGEAKNIQYF,TRBV10-3,TRBD1,.,TRBJ2-4